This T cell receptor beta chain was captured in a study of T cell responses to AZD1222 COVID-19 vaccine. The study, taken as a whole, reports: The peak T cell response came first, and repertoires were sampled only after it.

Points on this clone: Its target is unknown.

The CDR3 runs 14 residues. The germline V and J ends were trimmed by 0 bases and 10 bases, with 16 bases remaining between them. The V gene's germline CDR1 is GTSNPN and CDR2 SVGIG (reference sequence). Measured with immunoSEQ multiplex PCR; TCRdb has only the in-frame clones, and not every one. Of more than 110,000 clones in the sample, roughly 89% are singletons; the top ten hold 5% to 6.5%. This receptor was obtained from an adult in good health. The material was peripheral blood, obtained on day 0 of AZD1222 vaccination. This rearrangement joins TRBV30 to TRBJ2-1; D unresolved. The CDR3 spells CAWSVRSFLEEQFF. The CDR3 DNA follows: TGTGCCTGGAGTGTACGGTCCTTCCTCGAGGAGCAGTTCTTC.